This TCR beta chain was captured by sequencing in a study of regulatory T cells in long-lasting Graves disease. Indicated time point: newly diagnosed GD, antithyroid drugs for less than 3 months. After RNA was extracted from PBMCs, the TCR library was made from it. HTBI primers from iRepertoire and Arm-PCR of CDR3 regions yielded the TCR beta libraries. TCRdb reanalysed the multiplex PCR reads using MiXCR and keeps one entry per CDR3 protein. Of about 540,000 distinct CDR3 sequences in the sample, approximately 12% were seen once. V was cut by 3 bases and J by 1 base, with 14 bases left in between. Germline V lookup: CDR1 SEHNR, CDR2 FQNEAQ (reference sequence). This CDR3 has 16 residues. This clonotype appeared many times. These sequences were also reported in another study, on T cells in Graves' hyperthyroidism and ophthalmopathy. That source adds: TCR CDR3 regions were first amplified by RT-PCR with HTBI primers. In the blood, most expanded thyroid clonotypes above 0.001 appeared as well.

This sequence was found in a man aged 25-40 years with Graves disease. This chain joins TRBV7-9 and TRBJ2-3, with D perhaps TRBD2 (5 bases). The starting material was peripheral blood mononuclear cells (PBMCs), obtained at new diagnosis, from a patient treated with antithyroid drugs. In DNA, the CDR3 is TGTGCCAGCAGCTTCTTCCGGGGTTATCGCACAGATACGCAGTATTTT. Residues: CASSFFRGYRTDTQYF.